A single sample gave rise to the 14 T cell receptor beta chains below, sequenced in a study of response to subunit inactivated influenza vaccine. TCRdb re-analysed the RT-PCR reads in MiXCR, keeping a single row per CDR3 protein. The repertoire includes 500,000 or so distinct CDR3 sequences, approximately 15% of them detected once, and roughly 3.1% sits in the top ten. The material sequenced was CD4+ T cells sorted from PBMCs, taken around 2 years after vaccination. The origin of the receptors is a man aged 50 to 75 who received an inactivated influenza vaccine.

This clonotype was observed many times. This chain links TRBV29-1 with TRBJ1-5; D remains unclear. Trimming cost V 4 bases and J 4 bases, with 11 bases left between them. Germline CDR1 reads SQVTM; CDR2 reads ANQGSEA. The CDR3 sequence is 13 residues long. CDR3 sequence (DNA): TGCAGCGTTGGTTTCGGATTTAATCAGCCCCAGCATTTT. Its translation: CSVGFGFNQPQHF.

The gene calls are TRBV23-1 and TRBJ2-1, with 10 bases fitting TRBD2. TRBV23-1 is known as an ORF, though its function is uncertain. The CDR3 spans 20 residues. Germline trimming cut 2 bases from V and 5 bases from J; bases unmatched to any gene: 18. As DNA, the CDR3 is TGCGCCAGCAGTCAAAGGCGGCTAGCGGGAGATAATAATGGGGACAATGAGCAGTTCTTC. Encoded protein: CASSQRRLAGDNNGDNEQFF.

This clonotype occurred many times. The V call is TRBV2, the J call TRBJ2-1; D is unresolved. With 7 bases removed from V and 7 bases from J, the gap between germline ends came to 8 bases. The CDR3 has 11 amino acids. The V gene's germline CDR1 is SNHLY and CDR2 FYNNEI. In DNA form, the CDR3 reads TGTGCCAGCACCCTCGCGAATGAGCAGTTCTTC. Translating gives CASTLANEQFF.

This clonotype has a handful of counts. This chain links TRBV6-5 with TRBJ2-4; 9 nucleotides line up with TRBD1. Germline CDR1 reads MNHEY; CDR2 reads SVGAGI. The trim removed 1 base at V and 5 bases at J, leaving 6 bases unmatched. The CDR3 spans 16 residues. The CDR3 DNA reads TGTGCCAGCAGTTACTTCGACAGGGGGAGACAAAACATTCAGTACTTC. As protein: CASSYFDRGRQNIQYF.

The sample holds a few counts of this clonotype. The rearrangement uses TRBV5-1 and TRBJ2-3; D might be TRBD2 (6 bases). Germline lookup yields CDR1 SGHRS and CDR2 YFSETQ. The CDR3 totals 14 residues. Deletions cut 5 bases from V and 0 bases from J, with 10 bases between. As DNA, the CDR3 is TGCGCCAGCAGTCGGGGGTCTAGCACAGATACGCAGTATTTT. Protein sequence: CASSRGSSTDTQYF.

This clonotype was detected ten times or more. V is TRBV11-2 and J is TRBJ1-1, with unresolved D. The CDR3 length is 16 residues. Germline V gives CDR1 SGHAT, CDR2 FQNNGV. The germline V and J ends were trimmed by 0 bases and 4 bases, with 15 bases remaining between them. The CDR3 DNA follows: TGTGCCAGCAGCTTAGAATTTGGCCGAAAGAGCACTGAAGCTTTCTTT. Encoded protein: CASSLEFGRKSTEAFF.

This sequence joins TRBV12-3 or TRBV12-4 and TRBJ1-4, with 8 bases identical to TRBD1. The CDR3 is 15 amino acids. V was pared by 6 bases and J by 7 bases, with 10 bases of the junction left unmatched. The CDR3 DNA reads as TGTGCCAGCAGCCCGGGCAGGGGGCCGGGTGAAAAACTGTTTTTT. Protein sequence: CASSPGRGPGEKLFF.

The V and J genes are TRBV5-1 and TRBJ2-3; D possibly matches TRBD1 or TRBD2 (5 bases each). CDR1 and CDR2 from the germline V gene are SGHRS and YFSETQ. With 5 bases removed from V and 3 bases from J, the gap between germline ends came to 22 bases. The CDR3 consists of 17 residues. This CDR3 reads CASRLRGAQEGTDTQYF. The CDR3 DNA follows: TGCGCCAGCAGACTAAGAGGGGCTCAAGAGGGGACAGATACGCAGTATTTT.

This clonotype was observed once. The chain carries TRBV7-9 and TRBJ2-1, with a possible D match to TRBD2 (6 bases). V was shortened by 4 bases and J by 0 bases, with 16 bases between the two germline ends. CDR1 is SEHNR and CDR2 is FQNEAQ in the germline V gene (reference sequence). This CDR3 comprises 17 residues. The CDR3 sequence: CASSSSTGRFSYNEQFF. The CDR3 region has the DNA TGTGCCAGCAGCTCCTCTACCGGGAGATTCTCCTACAATGAGCAGTTCTTC.

The chain has TRBV12-3 or TRBV12-4 and TRBJ1-5; D gene uncertain. The CDR3 has 14 amino acids. Trimming stripped 6 bases from V and 4 bases from J, with 13 bases between. As DNA, the CDR3 is TGTGCCAGCAGCCTCGCGCAATTGAATCAGCCCCAGCATTTT. Protein: CASSLAQLNQPQHF.

This clonotype was counted a few times. V and J are TRBV7-9 and TRBJ1-3, with a tentative D call TRBD1 (6 bases). The CDR3 contains 16 residues. Germline-derived CDR1 and CDR2 are SEHNR and FQNEAQ (reference sequence). Trimming left V 3 bases short and J 0 bases short, with 12 bases between. The CDR3 sequence: CASSLRTEPSGNTIYF. The CDR3 bases are TGTGCCAGCAGCTTGAGGACAGAGCCCTCTGGAAACACCATATATTTT.

This clonotype came up a few times. This chain links TRBV20-1 with TRBJ2-1; TRBD2 agrees at 10 bases. V trimming: 3 bases; J trimming: 7 bases; junction bases outside the gene matches: 9. The CDR3 spans 15 residues. Germline V lookup: CDR1 DFQATT, CDR2 SNEGSKA (reference sequence). CDR3 sequence (DNA): TGCAGTGCTAGCGATCCTAGCGGGAGCTTGAATGAGCAGTTCTTC. Translating it yields CSASDPSGSLNEQFF.

V gene TRBV20-1 combines with J gene TRBJ2-3, with 10 nucleotides matching TRBD2. The V and J ends lost 3 bases and 1 base, in that order; junction bases with no gene match: 4. Germline V lookup: CDR1 DFQATT, CDR2 SNEGSKA (reference sequence). CDR3 size: 15 residues. The CDR3 region has the DNA TGCAGTGCTAGGGCTAGCGGGAGTGGCACAGATACGCAGTATTTT. This gives the protein CSARASGSGTDTQYF.

This clonotype has just a few counts. The chain recombines TRBV5-5 with TRBJ2-2; TRBD1 might be the D (6 bases). This CDR3 has 16 amino acids. V gave up 0 bases and J gave up 7 bases, with 16 bases separating them. Germline V CDR1 and CDR2: SGHKS, YYEKEE (reference sequence). This chain's CDR3 is CASSLGTALEGGELFF. As DNA, the CDR3 is TGTGCCAGCAGCTTGGGGACAGCCCTAGAAGGCGGGGAGCTGTTTTTT.